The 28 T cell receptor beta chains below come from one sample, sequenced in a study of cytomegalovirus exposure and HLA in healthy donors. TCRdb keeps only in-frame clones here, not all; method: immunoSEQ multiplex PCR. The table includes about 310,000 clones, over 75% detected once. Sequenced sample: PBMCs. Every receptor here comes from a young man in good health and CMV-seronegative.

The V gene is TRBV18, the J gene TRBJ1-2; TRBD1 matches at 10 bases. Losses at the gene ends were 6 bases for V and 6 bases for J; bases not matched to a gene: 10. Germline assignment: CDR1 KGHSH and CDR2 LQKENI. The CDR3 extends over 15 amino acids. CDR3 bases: TGTGCCAGCTCGCCGGGACAGGGGAGGGAGAATGGCTACACCTTC. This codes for CASSPGQGRENGYTF.

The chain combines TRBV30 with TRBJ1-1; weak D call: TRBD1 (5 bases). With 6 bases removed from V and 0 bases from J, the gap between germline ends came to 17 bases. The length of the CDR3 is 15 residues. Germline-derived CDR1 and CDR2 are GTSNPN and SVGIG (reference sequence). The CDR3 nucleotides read TGTGCCTGTGGCGAATCAGGGTGGCTGAACACTGAAGCTTTCTTT. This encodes CACGESGWLNTEAFF.

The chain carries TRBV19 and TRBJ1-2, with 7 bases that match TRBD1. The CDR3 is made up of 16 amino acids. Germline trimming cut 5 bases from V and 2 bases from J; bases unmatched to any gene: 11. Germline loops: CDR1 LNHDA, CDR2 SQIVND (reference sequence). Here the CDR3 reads CASSAQTGLGNYGYTF. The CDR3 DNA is TGTGCCAGTAGTGCACAGACAGGGCTTGGGAACTATGGCTACACCTTC.

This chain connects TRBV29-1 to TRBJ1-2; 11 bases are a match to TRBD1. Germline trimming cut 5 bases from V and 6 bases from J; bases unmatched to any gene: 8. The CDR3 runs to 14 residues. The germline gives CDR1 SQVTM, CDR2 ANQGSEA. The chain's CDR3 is CSVSGTGGLDGYTF. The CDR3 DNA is TGCAGCGTTTCCGGGACAGGGGGTTTAGATGGCTACACCTTC.

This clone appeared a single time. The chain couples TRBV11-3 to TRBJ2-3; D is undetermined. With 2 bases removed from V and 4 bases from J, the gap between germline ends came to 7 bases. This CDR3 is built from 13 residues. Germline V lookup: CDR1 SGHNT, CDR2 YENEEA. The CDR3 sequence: CASSLLSPDTQYF. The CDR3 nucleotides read TGTGCCAGCAGCTTATTGAGCCCAGATACGCAGTATTTT.

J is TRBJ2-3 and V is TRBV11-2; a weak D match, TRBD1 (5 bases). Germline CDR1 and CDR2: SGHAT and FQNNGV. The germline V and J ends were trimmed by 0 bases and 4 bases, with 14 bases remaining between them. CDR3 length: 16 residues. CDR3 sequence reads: CASSLDHGHGADTQYF. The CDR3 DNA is TGTGCCAGCAGCTTAGATCACGGACACGGCGCAGATACGCAGTATTTT.

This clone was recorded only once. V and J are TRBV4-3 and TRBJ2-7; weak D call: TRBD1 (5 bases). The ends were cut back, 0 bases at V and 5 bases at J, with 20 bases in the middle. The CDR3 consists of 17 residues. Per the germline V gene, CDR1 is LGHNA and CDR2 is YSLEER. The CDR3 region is CASSQDLGTGVVHEQYF. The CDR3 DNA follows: TGCGCCAGCAGCCAAGATCTAGGAACAGGAGTGGTCCACGAGCAGTACTTC.

CDR3 region: CASSEYLGQGDNEQFF. CDR3 DNA sequence: TGTGCCAGCAGTGAATATTTGGGACAGGGGGATAATGAGCAGTTCTTC. The rearrangement joins TRBV25-1 to TRBJ2-1; 11 positions match TRBD1. The germline CDR1 and CDR2 sequences are MGHDK and SYGVNS. CDR3 size: 16 residues. The trim removed 0 bases at V and 7 bases at J, leaving 5 bases unmatched. Looking up the rest from reference TRBV25-1 and TRBJ2-1 gives the full variable domain: EADIYQTPRYLVIGTGKKITLECSQTMGHDKMYWYQQDPGMELHLIHYSYGVNSTEKGDLSSESTVSRIRTEHFPLTLESARPSHTSQYLCASSEYLGQGDNEQFFGPGTRLTVL.

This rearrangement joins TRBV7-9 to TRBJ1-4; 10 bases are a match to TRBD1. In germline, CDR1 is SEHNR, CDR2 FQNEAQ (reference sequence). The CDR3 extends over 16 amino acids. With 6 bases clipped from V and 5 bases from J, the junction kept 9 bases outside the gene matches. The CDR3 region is CASRKGDRGVNEKLFF. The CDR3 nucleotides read TGTGCCAGCAGAAAAGGGGACAGGGGTGTCAATGAAAAACTGTTTTTT.

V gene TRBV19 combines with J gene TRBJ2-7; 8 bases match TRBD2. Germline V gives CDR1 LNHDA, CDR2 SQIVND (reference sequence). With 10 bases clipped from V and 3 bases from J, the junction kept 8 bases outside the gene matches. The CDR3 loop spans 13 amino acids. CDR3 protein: CATRGGHHYEQYF. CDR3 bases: TGTGCCACCCGGGGGGGACACCACTACGAGCAGTACTTC. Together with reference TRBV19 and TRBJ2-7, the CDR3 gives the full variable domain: DGGITQSPKYLFRKEGQNVTLSCEQNLNHDAMYWYRQDPGQGLRLIYYSQIVNDFQKGDIAEGYSVSREKKESFPLTVTSAQKNPTAFYLCATRGGHHYEQYFGPGTRLTVT.

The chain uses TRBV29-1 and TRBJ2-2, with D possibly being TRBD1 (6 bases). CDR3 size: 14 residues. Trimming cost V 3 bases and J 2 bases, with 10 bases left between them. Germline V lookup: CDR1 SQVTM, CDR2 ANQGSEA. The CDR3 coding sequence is TGCAGCGTTGACAGGGGCTTAAACACCGGGGAGCTGTTTTTT. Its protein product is CSVDRGLNTGELFF.

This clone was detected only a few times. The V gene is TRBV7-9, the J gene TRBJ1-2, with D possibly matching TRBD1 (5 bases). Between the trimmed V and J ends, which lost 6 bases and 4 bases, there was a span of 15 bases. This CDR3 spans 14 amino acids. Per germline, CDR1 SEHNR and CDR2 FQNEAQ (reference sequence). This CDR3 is CASSTHGGLYGYTF. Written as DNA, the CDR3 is TGTGCCAGCAGTACCCACGGGGGTCTCTATGGCTACACCTTC.

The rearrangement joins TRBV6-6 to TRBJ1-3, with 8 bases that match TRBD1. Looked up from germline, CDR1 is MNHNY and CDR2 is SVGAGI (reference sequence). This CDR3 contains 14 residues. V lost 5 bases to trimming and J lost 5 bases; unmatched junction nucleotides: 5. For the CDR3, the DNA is TGTGCCAGCAGTATGGACAGGGAGAGAAACACCATATATTTT. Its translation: CASSMDRERNTIYF.

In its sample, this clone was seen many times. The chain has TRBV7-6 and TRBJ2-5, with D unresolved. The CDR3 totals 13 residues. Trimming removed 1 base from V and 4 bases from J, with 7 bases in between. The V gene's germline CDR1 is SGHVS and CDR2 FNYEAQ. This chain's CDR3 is CASSLERRETQYF. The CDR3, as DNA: TGTGCCAGCAGCTTAGAGAGGCGAGAGACCCAGTACTTC.

CDR3 bases: TGTGCCAGCAGTTCCTCCTTAGGGGACAGGACACCCTACGAGCAGTACTTC. Encoded protein: CASSSSLGDRTPYEQYF. The J gene is TRBJ2-7, the V gene TRBV27; the match to TRBD1 covers 8 bases. Germline loops: CDR1 MNHEY, CDR2 SMNVEV (reference sequence). This CDR3 region has 17 residues. V lost 4 bases, J lost 2 bases, and 13 bases stayed unmatched.

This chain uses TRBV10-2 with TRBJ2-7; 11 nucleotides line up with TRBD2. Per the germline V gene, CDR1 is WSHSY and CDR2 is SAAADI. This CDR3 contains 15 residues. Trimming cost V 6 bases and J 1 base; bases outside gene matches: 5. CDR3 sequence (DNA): TGCGCCAGCAGATCCGGGACTAGCGGTTCCTACGAGCAGTACTTC. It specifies CASRSGTSGSYEQYF.

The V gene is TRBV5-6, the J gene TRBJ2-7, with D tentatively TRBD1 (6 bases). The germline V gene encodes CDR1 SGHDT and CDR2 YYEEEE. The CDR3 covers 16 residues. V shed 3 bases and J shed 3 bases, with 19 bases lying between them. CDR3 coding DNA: TGTGCCAGCAGCTCGTACAGGGACAACTCATACTACGAGCAGTACTTC. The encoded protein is CASSSYRDNSYYEQYF.

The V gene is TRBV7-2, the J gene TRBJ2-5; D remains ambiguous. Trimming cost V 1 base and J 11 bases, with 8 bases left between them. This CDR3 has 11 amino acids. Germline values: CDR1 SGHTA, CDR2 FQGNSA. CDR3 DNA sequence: TGTGCCAGCAGCTTAGGGGCCCTGCAGTACTTC. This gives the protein CASSLGALQYF.

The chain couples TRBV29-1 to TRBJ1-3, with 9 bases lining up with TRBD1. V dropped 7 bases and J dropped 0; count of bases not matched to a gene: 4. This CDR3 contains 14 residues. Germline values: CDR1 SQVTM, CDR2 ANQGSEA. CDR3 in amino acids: CSAVTGGSGNTIYF. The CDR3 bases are TGCAGCGCTGTGACAGGGGGCTCTGGAAACACCATATATTTT.

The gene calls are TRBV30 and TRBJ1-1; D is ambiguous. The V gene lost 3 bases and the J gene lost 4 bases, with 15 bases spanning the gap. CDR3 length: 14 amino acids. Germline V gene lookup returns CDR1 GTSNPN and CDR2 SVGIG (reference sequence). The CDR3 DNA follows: TGTGCCTGGAGCGGGCCGTTTGGGAGCACTGAAGCTTTCTTT. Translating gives CAWSGPFGSTEAFF.

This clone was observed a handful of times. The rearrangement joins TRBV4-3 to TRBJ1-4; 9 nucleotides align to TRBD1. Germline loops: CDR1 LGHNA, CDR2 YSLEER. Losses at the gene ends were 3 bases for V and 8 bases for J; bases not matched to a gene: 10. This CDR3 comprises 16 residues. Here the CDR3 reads CASSQVSGTGSEKLFF. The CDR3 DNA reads TGCGCCAGCAGCCAGGTATCCGGGACAGGGAGCGAAAAACTGTTTTTT.

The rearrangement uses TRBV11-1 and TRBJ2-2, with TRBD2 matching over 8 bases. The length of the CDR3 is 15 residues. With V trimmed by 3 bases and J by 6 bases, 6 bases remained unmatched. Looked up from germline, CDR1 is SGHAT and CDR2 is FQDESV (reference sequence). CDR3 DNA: TGTGCCAGCAGCTTTTATAGCGGGGTTTCCGGGGAGCTGTTTTTT. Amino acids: CASSFYSGVSGELFF.

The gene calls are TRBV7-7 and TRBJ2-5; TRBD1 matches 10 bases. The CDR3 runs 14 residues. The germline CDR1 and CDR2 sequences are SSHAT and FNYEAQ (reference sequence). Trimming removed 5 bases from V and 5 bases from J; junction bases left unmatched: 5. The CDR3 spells CASSPRTGGETQYF. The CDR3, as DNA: TGTGCCAGCAGCCCACGGACAGGGGGGGAGACCCAGTACTTC. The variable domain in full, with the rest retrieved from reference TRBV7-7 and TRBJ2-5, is GAGVSQSPRYKVTKRGQDVTLRCDPISSHATLYWYQQALGQGPEFLTYFNYEAQPDKSGLPSDRFSAERPEGSISTLTIQRTEQRDSAMYRCASSPRTGGETQYFGPGTRLLVL.

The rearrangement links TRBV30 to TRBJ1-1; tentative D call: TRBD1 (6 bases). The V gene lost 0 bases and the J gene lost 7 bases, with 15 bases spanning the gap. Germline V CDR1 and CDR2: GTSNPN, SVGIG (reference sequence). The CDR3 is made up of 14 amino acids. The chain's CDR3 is CAWSVPRDTGEAFF. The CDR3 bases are TGTGCCTGGAGTGTACCCCGGGACACTGGTGAAGCTTTCTTT.

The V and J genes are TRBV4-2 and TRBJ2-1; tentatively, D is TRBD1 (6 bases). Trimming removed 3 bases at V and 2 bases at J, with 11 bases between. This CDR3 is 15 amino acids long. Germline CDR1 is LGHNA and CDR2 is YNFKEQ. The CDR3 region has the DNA TGTGCCAGCAGCCAGCGGACAGAACCCTACAATGAGCAGTTCTTC. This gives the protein CASSQRTEPYNEQFF.

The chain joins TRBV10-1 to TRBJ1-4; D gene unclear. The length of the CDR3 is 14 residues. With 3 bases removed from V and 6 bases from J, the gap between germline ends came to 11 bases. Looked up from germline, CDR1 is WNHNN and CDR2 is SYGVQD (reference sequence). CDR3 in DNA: TGCGCCAGCAGTGATGCGGCGCTGGATGAAAAACTGTTTTTT. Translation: CASSDAALDEKLFF.

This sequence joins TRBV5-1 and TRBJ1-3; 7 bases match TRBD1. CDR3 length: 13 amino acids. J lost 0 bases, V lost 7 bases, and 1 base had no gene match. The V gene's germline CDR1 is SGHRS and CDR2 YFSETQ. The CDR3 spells CASSGGSGNTIYF. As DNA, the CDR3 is TGCGCCAGCTCAGGGGGCTCTGGAAACACCATATATTTT.

The chain's CDR3 is CASSLAGGTGELFF. CDR3 DNA: TGTGCCAGCAGCTTAGCAGGGGGTACCGGGGAGCTGTTTTTT. The chain links TRBV7-2 to TRBJ2-2; perhaps TRBD1 as D (6 bases). Between the trimmed V and J ends, which lost 0 bases and 5 bases, there was a span of 7 bases. This CDR3 spans 14 amino acids. Germline CDR1 SGHTA, CDR2 FQGNSA.